Listed below are T cell receptor beta chains from one sample, sequenced in a study of spatial heterogeneity in lung cancer. TCRdb redid the calling of the 5' RACE reads with MiXCR, one entry per CDR3 protein. The data contain around 15,000 distinct CDR3 sequences, under 20% of them singletons. The specimen was PBMCs, collected at follow-up. All receptors come from a male donor with early-stage non-small cell lung cancer. The CDR3 runs from the conserved cysteine through the conserved F or W. The D gene is left open where the match is weak. Part of the rows lack a size; the others show once, few, many or a class for expanded clones.

cdr3_nt,cdr3_aa,j_call,v_call,d_call,clone_size
TGTGCCACCAGTGATTCTCTTACAGAAAGCACAGATACGCAGTATTTT,CATSDSLTESTDTQYF,TRBJ2-3,TRBV24-1,.,few
TGTGCCAGCAGCTTAGGGAACTCCCCTAGCACAGATACGCAGTATTTT,CASSLGNSPSTDTQYF,TRBJ2-3,TRBV7-2,.,.
TGTGCCACCAAAGAGGTCTACAGGGTTAATGAAAAACTGTTTTTT,CATKEVYRVNEKLFF,TRBJ1-4,TRBV27,.,few
TGTGCCAGCCAAGCGTCCGCGGGGGGCCGGACCCAGTACTTC,CASQASAGGRTQYF,TRBJ2-5,TRBV2,TRBD2,many
TGTGCCAGCAGTATTAGGGGGAACACCGGGGAGCTGTTTTTT,CASSIRGNTGELFF,TRBJ2-2,TRBV12-3/TRBV12-4,.,few
TGCAGTGCTATTCCGGGTATCCAAGATACGCAGTATTTT,CSAIPGIQDTQYF,TRBJ2-3,TRBV20-1,.,few
TGCAGCGTTCGCCGGGACAGGGGAAGGCGGTTGAGTAATTCACCCCTCCACTTT,CSVRRDRGRRLSNSPLHF,TRBJ1-6,TRBV29-1,TRBD1,many
TGTGCCAGCTCACCACCGTGGGCGACAGGGGGCTCTGGAAACACCATATATTTT,CASSPPWATGGSGNTIYF,TRBJ1-3,TRBV18,TRBD1,many
TGTGCCAGCAGCCCTTCCGCGTGGGTCGAGACCCAGTACTTC,CASSPSAWVETQYF,TRBJ2-5,TRBV11-3,.,.
TGTGCCAGCAGGCTAAGCAGGGTACAGAATGAAAAACTGTTTTTT,CASRLSRVQNEKLFF,TRBJ1-4,TRBV28,.,.
TGTGCCAGCAGTCCCTGGGTGGGTATTGAAGCTTTCTTT,CASSPWVGIEAFF,TRBJ1-1,TRBV12-3/TRBV12-4,.,few
TGTGCCAGCAGAGGGACAGGGTCGACCCAGTACTTC,CASRGTGSTQYF,TRBJ2-5,TRBV2,TRBD1,medium-sized
TGTGCCAGCACCCCCGAGGGGCAGCCCCAGCATTTT,CASTPEGQPQHF,TRBJ1-5,TRBV2,.,.
TGTGCCAGCAGCTCCCTACCCGGACAGGGAATCTATGGCTACACCTTC,CASSSLPGQGIYGYTF,TRBJ1-2,TRBV7-3,TRBD1,many
TGTGCCAGCAGTGAATCGGCTAGCGGGGGAGTAACCCAGTACTTC,CASSESASGGVTQYF,TRBJ2-5,TRBV25-1,TRBD2,few